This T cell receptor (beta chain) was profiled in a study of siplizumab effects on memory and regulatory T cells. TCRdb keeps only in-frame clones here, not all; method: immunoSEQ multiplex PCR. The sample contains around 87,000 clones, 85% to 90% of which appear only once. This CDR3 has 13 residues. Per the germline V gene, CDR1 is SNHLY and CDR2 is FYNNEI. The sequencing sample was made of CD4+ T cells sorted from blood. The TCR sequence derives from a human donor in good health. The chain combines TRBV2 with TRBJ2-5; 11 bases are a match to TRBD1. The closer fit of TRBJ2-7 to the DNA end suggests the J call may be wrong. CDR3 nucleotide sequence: TGTGCCAGCAGCCGGGACAGGGGGTACGAGCAGTACTTC. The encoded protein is CASSRDRGYEQYF.